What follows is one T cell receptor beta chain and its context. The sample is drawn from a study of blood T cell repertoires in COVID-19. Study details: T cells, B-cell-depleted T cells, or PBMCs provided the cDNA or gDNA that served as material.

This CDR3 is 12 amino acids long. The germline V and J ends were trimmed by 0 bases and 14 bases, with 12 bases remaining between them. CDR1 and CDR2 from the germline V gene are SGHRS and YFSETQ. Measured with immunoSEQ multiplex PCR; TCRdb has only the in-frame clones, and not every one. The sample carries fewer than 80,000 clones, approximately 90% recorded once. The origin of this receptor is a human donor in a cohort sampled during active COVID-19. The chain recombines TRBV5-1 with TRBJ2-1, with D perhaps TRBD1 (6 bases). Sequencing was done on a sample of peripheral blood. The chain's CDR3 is CASSLEQGGKFF. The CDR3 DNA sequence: TGCGCCAGCAGCTTGGAACAGGGCGGAAAGTTCTTC.